This T cell receptor (beta chain) comes out of a study of T-cell memory formation after mild COVID-19. A remark on this clonotype: The antigen is unknown.

Trimming pared 10 bases from V and 0 bases from J, leaving 13 bases between. The CDR3 has 13 residues. Germline CDR1 is SEHNR and CDR2 is FQNEAQ (reference sequence). In TCRdb, the 5' RACE reads were re-called with MiXCR into one record per CDR3 protein. The sample yields more than 250,000 distinct CDR3 sequences, around 17% seen once. The study, taken as a whole, reports: CD4+ contracting clones were found mainly in CM and EM, and CD8+ ones in EMRA.

The chain is built from TRBV7-9 and TRBJ2-7; perhaps TRBD2 as D (6 bases). The sample consisted of PBMCs or a T cell subset sorted from them (not recorded which). This clonotype was sampled from a young man who had mild COVID-19 (a few samples of this study predate the infection). Cell type and time point are not known. The CDR3 sequence is CANLALSSYEQYF. CDR3 nucleotide sequence: TGTGCCAATCTAGCGTTGAGCTCCTACGAGCAGTACTTC. Complete variable domain (other parts from reference TRBV7-9 and TRBJ2-7): DTGVSQNPRHKITKRGQNVTFRCDPISEHNRLYWYRQTLGQGPEFLTYFQNEAQLEKSRLLSDRFSAERPKGSFSTLEIQRTEQGDSAMYLCANLALSSYEQYFGPGTRLTVT.